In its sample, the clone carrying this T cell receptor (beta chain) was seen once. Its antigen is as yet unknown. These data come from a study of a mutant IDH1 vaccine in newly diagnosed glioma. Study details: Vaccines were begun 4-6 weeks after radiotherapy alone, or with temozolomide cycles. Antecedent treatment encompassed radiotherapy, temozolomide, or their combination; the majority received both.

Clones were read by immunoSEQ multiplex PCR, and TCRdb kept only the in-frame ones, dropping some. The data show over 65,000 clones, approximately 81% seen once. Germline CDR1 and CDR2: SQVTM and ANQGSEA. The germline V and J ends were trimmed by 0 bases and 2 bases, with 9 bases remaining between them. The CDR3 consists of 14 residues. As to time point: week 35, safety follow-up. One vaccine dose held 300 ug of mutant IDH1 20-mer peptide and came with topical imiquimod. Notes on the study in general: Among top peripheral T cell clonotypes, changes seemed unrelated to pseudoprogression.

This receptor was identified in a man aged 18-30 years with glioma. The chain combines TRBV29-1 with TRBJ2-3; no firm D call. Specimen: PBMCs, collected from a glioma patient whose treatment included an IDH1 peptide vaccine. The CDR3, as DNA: TGCAGCGTTGAAGAGGGATTCTTCACAGATACGCAGTATTTT. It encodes CSVEEGFFTDTQYF.